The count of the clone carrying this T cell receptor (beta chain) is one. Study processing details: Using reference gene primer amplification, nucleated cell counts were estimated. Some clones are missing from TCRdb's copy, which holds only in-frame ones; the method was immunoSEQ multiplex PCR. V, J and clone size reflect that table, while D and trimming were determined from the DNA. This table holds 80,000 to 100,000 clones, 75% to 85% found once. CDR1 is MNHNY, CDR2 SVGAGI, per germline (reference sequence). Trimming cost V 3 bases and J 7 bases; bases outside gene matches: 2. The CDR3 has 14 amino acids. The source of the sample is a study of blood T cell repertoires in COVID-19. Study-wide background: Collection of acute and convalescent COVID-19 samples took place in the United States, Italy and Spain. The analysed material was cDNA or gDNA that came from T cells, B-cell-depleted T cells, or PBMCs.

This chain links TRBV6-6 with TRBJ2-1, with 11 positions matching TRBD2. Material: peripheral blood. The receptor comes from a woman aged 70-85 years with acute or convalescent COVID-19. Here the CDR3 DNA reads TGTGCCAGCAGTTATGGGACTAGCGGAAATGAGCAGTTCTTC. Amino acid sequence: CASSYGTSGNEQFF.